This T cell receptor (beta chain) was recorded in a study of shared clonotypes between healthy human individuals. Germline V gives CDR1 MNHEY, CDR2 SMNVEV (reference sequence). The V gene end was trimmed by 0 bases and the J gene end by 7 bases; junction bases not matched to a gene: 10. The CDR3 is made up of 18 amino acids. It was CD45RO-negative cells, positively selected for CCR7, that made up naive CD8 cells, with terminally differentiated effector memory CD45RA+ cells excluded. TCRdb keeps only in-frame clones here, not all; method: immunoSEQ multiplex PCR. In the table there are some 580,000 clones, roughly 98% of which are singletons.

The source material was naive CD8+ T cells sorted from blood. The receptor was derived from a man aged 25-40 years in good health. This chain uses TRBV27 with TRBJ2-4, with 12 bases lining up with TRBD2. The CDR3 here is CASSLSSASGRARNIQYF. The CDR3 bases are TGTGCCAGCAGTTTATCCTCGGCTAGCGGGAGGGCCAGGAACATTCAGTACTTC.